Sequencing of this TCR beta chain was carried out in a study of blood T cell repertoires in COVID-19. Study context: Samples taken during acute and convalescent COVID-19 were collected in the United States, Italy and Spain.

Participant age was roughly 18 to 89 years, and participants resided in around 24 US areas. Two negative PCRs, clearance, or symptom resolution characterized the recovered Cohort 3 donors. Generated by immunoSEQ multiplex PCR, the TCRdb table keeps only in-frame clones and is missing some. This sample carries under 300,000 clones, about nine tenths of them seen once, and the ten largest clones take about 14%. The CDR3 spans 15 residues. CDR1 and CDR2 (germline): MNHNS, SASEGT. Losses at the gene ends were 1 base for V and 3 bases for J; bases not matched to a gene: 2. The receptor comes from a man aged 18 to 30 who had recovered from COVID-19. The gene calls are TRBV6-1 and TRBJ2-1; 8 nucleotides line up with TRBD2. The source material was PBMCs or T cells enriched from blood (not recorded which). In DNA, the CDR3 is TGTGCCAGCAGTGAAGGAGCGGGAGACTACAATGAGCAGTTCTTC. This encodes CASSEGAGDYNEQFF.